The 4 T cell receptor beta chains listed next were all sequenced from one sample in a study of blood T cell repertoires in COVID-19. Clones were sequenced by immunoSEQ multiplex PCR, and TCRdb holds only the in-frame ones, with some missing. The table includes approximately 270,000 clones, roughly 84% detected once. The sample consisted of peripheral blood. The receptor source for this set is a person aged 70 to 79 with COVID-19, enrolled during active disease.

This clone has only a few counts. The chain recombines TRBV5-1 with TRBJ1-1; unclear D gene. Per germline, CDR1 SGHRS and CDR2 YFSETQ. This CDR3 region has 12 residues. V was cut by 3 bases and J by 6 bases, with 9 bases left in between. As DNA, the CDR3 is TGCGCCAGCAGCTCGTCTGGCTCTGAAGCTTTCTTT. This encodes CASSSSGSEAFF.

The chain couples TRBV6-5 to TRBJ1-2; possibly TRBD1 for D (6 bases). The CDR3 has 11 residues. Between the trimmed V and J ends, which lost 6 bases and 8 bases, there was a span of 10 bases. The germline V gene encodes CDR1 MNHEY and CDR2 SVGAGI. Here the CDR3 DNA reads TGTGCCAGCAGAAGGGGGTGGGGCTACACCTTC. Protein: CASRRGWGYTF.

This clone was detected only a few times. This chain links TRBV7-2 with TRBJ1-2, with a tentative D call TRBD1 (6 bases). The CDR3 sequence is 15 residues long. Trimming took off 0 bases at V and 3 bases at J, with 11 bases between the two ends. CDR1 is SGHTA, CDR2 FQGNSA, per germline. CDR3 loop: CASSLALGADYGYTF. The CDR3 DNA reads TGTGCCAGCAGCTTAGCGCTGGGGGCGGACTATGGCTACACCTTC. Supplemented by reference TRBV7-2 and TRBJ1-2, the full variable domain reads GAGVSQSPSNKVTEKGKDVELRCDPISGHTALYWYRQSLGQGLEFLIYFQGNSAPDKSGLPSDRFSAERTGGSVSTLTIQRTQQEDSAVYLCASSLALGADYGYTFGSGTRLTVV.

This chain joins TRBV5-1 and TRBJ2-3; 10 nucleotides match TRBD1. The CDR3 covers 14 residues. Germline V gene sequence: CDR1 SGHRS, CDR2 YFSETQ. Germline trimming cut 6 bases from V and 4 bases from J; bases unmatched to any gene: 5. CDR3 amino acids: CASTLDRGPDTQYF. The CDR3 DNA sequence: TGCGCCAGCACCTTAGACAGGGGGCCAGATACGCAGTATTTT.